The 26 T cell receptor beta chains presented below share a single source sample, sequenced in a study of blood T cells in healthy people across ages. It was with a sample-barcoded 5' primer and a J-beta primer mix that a second PCR of roughly 7 to 11 cycles was run. TCRdb fed the 5' RACE reads into MiXCR, producing one record per CDR3 protein. The sample carries about 760,000 distinct CDR3 sequences, around 25% recorded once. The same sample was also used in a study of T cells of mothers and their children.

Sequencing input: blood. These receptors were taken from a boy younger than 18 in good health.

This clonotype has just a few counts. V is TRBV19 and J is TRBJ2-6; D is uncertain. This CDR3 contains 15 residues. Trimming cost V 8 bases and J 4 bases, with 15 bases left between them. The V gene's germline CDR1 is LNHDA and CDR2 SQIVND (reference sequence). The CDR3 DNA sequence: TGTGCCAGTGGACCCTTGTTTGGAGGGGCCAACGTCCTGACTTTC. It encodes CASGPLFGGANVLTF.

This clonotype was picked up a small number of times. This chain joins TRBV6-2 or TRBV6-3 and TRBJ2-7, with D tentatively TRBD1 (6 bases). The CDR3 is 13 residues long. Trimming removed 6 bases from V and 5 bases from J, with 14 bases in between. Looked up from germline, CDR1 is MNHEY and CDR2 is SVGEGT. CDR3 loop: CASSQDRENEQYF. As DNA, the CDR3 is TGTGCCAGCAGCCAGGACAGAGAAAACGAGCAGTACTTC.

The chain carries TRBV6-2 or TRBV6-3 and TRBJ1-5; 12 nucleotides agree with TRBD1. V lost 6 bases to trimming and J lost 2 bases; unmatched junction nucleotides: 14. This CDR3 region has 19 residues. Germline CDR1 MNHEY, CDR2 SVGEGT. The CDR3 bases are TGTGCCAGCAGCCGCTCGGGACAGGGGGCGCAGGATGGCAATCAGCCCCAGCATTTT. This codes for CASSRSGQGAQDGNQPQHF.

This chain links TRBV2 with TRBJ2-7; D gene ambiguous. The CDR3 is 13 residues long. V lost 3 bases to trimming and J lost 6 bases, with 12 bases between them. CDR1 and CDR2 from the germline V gene are SNHLY and FYNNEI. The CDR3 sequence: CASSDQVRREQYF. CDR3 nucleotides: TGTGCCAGCAGTGACCAGGTACGACGCGAGCAGTACTTC.

This clonotype was detected a few times. The chain is built from TRBV28 and TRBJ2-5; D is possibly TRBD2 (5 bases). Germline assignment: CDR1 MDHEN and CDR2 SYDVKM. The CDR3 loop spans 13 amino acids. Trimming shortened V by 5 bases and J by 7 bases, and 14 bases separated the two germline ends. The CDR3 bases are TGTGCCAGCAGTGACCCCCGGGATGGGACCCAGTACTTC. As protein: CASSDPRDGTQYF.

This clonotype was observed a handful of times. J is TRBJ1-5 and V is TRBV6-6; perhaps TRBD1 as D (6 bases). Germline V gene lookup returns CDR1 MNHNY and CDR2 SVGAGI (reference sequence). The CDR3 is 16 amino acids. The V end lost 7 bases, the J end lost 4 bases, and 20 bases lay between the germline ends. The CDR3 nucleotides are TGTGCCAGCATCCAGGGACATCCCCCTCAAAATCAGCCCCAGCATTTT. It translates to CASIQGHPPQNQPQHF.

The chain employs TRBV12-3 or TRBV12-4 and TRBJ2-3, with D uncertain. Trimming shortened V by 3 bases and J by 4 bases, and 20 bases separated the two germline ends. The CDR3 contains 17 residues. CDR3 sequence reads: CASSFLKWIYVADTQYF. The CDR3 nucleotides read TGTGCCAGCAGTTTCCTAAAGTGGATCTACGTAGCAGATACGCAGTATTTT.

The V and J genes are TRBV5-1 and TRBJ1-2; D might be TRBD1 (6 bases). Trimming left V 0 bases short and J 6 bases short, with 15 bases between. Germline assignment: CDR1 SGHRS and CDR2 YFSETQ. This CDR3 comprises 15 residues. The CDR3 DNA follows: TGCGCCAGCAGCTTGGATTTTCAGGGGAAGGATGGCTACACCTTC. It specifies CASSLDFQGKDGYTF.

The chain combines TRBV19 with TRBJ1-5; maybe TRBD1 (6 bases). The germline V and J ends were trimmed by 6 bases and 7 bases, with 13 bases remaining between them. Germline lookup yields CDR1 LNHDA and CDR2 SQIVND (reference sequence). This CDR3 contains 13 residues. The CDR3 DNA reads TGTGCCAGTAGCGCGGCAGGACAGCAGCCCCAGCATTTT. Its protein product is CASSAAGQQPQHF.

In this sample, this clonotype turned up a few times. The chain links TRBV7-3 to TRBJ2-5, with 11 bases aligning to TRBD2. Germline CDR1 is SGHTA and CDR2 is FQGTGA. V trimming: 5 bases; J trimming: 0 bases; junction bases outside the gene matches: 5. This CDR3 comprises 16 residues. CDR3 protein: CASSIGTSGNQETQYF. DNA for the CDR3: TGTGCCAGCAGCATCGGGACTAGCGGAAACCAAGAGACCCAGTACTTC.

The CDR3 reads CASSFGTRGYREQFF. The CDR3 DNA follows: TGTGCCAGCTCTTTCGGGACTAGAGGTTACCGTGAGCAGTTCTTC. V is TRBV12-3 or TRBV12-4 and J is TRBJ2-1, with 8 bases fitting TRBD2. V was clipped by 8 bases and J by 9 bases; unmatched bases: 15. The CDR3 consists of 15 residues.

This clonotype has just a few counts. The chain combines TRBV29-1 with TRBJ2-7; D perhaps matches TRBD1 (6 bases). This CDR3 has 15 residues. V lost 4 bases and J 0 bases, leaving 16 bases between the germline ends. Germline assignment: CDR1 SQVTM and CDR2 ANQGSEA. The CDR3 DNA sequence: TGCAGCGTTGCGGGTTCGGCAGGGGTCTCCTACGAGCAGTACTTC. Amino acid sequence: CSVAGSAGVSYEQYF.

This clonotype appeared a few times. At one of its ends the junction is not consistent with the germline gene, which may arise from a read error. This chain uses TRBV7-3 with TRBJ2-3, with 11 bases that match TRBD2. In germline, CDR1 is SGHTA, CDR2 FQGTGA. This CDR3 spans 15 amino acids. CDR3 in amino acids: CASAEGLAESDTRYF. In DNA, the CDR3 is TGTGCCAGCGCCGAGGGACTAGCGGAATCAGATACGCGGTATTTT.

The chain combines TRBV15 with TRBJ2-7; 8 bases are shared with TRBD1. With 11 bases clipped from V and 6 bases from J, the junction kept 9 bases outside the gene matches. This CDR3 spans 12 amino acids. Germline loops: CDR1 LNHNV, CDR2 YYDKDF (reference sequence). CDR3 in amino acids: CALDTGGCEQYF. CDR3 DNA sequence: TGTGCCCTAGACACAGGGGGTTGCGAGCAGTACTTC.

This clonotype occurred a few times. The chain uses TRBV15 and TRBJ2-6; D possibly corresponds to TRBD2 (5 bases). The CDR3 length is 19 residues. V dropped 4 bases and J dropped 0 bases, with 19 bases sitting between them. Germline assignment: CDR1 LNHNV and CDR2 YYDKDF (reference sequence). DNA of the CDR3: TGTGCCACCAGCACATTCGGGGTCAAAAAGAACTCTGGGGCCAACGTCCTGACTTTC. It yields the protein CATSTFGVKKNSGANVLTF. Full variable domain (missing parts from reference TRBV15 and TRBJ2-6): DAMVIQNPRYQVTQFGKPVTLSCSQTLNHNVMYWYQQKSSQAPKLLFHYYDKDFNNEADTPDNFQSRRPNTSFCFLDIRSPGLGDTAMYLCATSTFGVKKNSGANVLTFGAGSRLTVL.

This clonotype was seen ten or more times. The CDR3 sequence is CASSQDGNQPQHF. The CDR3, as DNA: TGTGCCAGCAGCCAAGACGGAAATCAGCCCCAGCATTTT. The rearrangement uses TRBV3-1 and TRBJ1-5; D call uncertain. Trimming cost V 0 bases and J 4 bases, with 4 bases left between them. This CDR3 comprises 13 residues. Germline CDR1 LGHDT, CDR2 YNNKEL (reference sequence).

The gene calls are TRBV29-1 and TRBJ1-2; a weak D match, TRBD1 (6 bases). The CDR3 spans 15 residues. Trimming took off 3 bases at V and 4 bases at J, with 18 bases between the two ends. Germline V CDR1 and CDR2: SQVTM, ANQGSEA. The CDR3 here is CSVDQNREGGYGYTF. The CDR3 DNA reads as TGCAGCGTTGATCAAAACAGGGAAGGCGGCTATGGCTACACCTTC.

There are a few counts of this clonotype. As the CDR3 is not closed by the conserved phenylalanine or tryptophan, this likely results from a read error. The V and J genes are TRBV19 and TRBJ1-4, with 9 positions matching TRBD1. Per germline, CDR1 LNHDA and CDR2 SQIVND (reference sequence). The CDR3 runs 13 residues. V was pared by 6 bases and J by 8 bases, with 4 bases of the junction left unmatched. CDR3 protein: CASRDRGKEKLFL. The CDR3 nucleotides read TGTGCCAGTAGGGACAGGGGAAAAGAAAAACTGTTTCTT.

This chain uses TRBV14 with TRBJ2-1; TRBD1 is a possible D gene (5 bases). The J call could be wrong; TRBJ2-7 is a better fit for the DNA end. The CDR3 spans 16 residues. Germline V lookup: CDR1 SGHDN, CDR2 FVKESK. For the CDR3, the DNA is TGTGCCAGCAGCCCCCTCGGGCAGGGTTTGATTTACGAGCAGTACTTC. Residues: CASSPLGQGLIYEQYF.

For this clonotype: A read error may produce the germline difference seen at one junction end. V usage is TRBV24-1 and J usage is TRBJ2-5; D is undetermined. Near its end, the DNA agrees better with TRBJ2-1, so the J call may be wrong. The germline V gene has CDR1 KGHDR and CDR2 SFDVKD. The CDR3 spans 13 residues. As DNA, the CDR3 is TGTGCCACCAGTGAGGACGGCTACAGTGAGCAGTTCTTC. Protein sequence: CATSEDGYSEQFF.

The chain recombines TRBV20-1 with TRBJ2-5; 7 bases are a match to TRBD2. Germline-derived CDR1 and CDR2 are DFQATT and SNEGSKA (reference sequence). The CDR3 totals 12 residues. With V trimmed by 5 bases and J by 5 bases, 5 bases remained unmatched. The CDR3: CSARVAGETQYF. In DNA form, the CDR3 reads TGCAGTGCTCGGGTAGCGGGTGAGACCCAGTACTTC.

This rearrangement joins TRBV29-1 to TRBJ2-7; possible D gene TRBD1, 6 bases. The CDR3 runs to 15 residues. V was shortened by 3 bases and J by 6 bases, with 21 bases between the two germline ends. The germline gives CDR1 SQVTM, CDR2 ANQGSEA. The CDR3 DNA follows: TGCAGCGTTGACGCTTCAGGGGAAAACGGGTGCGAGCAGTACTTC. Translated: CSVDASGENGCEQYF.

The chain uses TRBV6-5 and TRBJ2-7; possibly TRBD2 for D (5 bases). The CDR3 has 15 residues. Trimming stripped 5 bases from V and 4 bases from J, with 18 bases between. The germline V gene encodes CDR1 MNHEY and CDR2 SVGAGI. The chain's CDR3 is CASSTLTTTPYEQYF. The CDR3 DNA reads TGTGCCAGCAGTACCCTGACGACTACCCCTTACGAGCAGTACTTC.

The rearrangement uses TRBV6-5 and TRBJ2-7; unclear D gene. The end of the DNA is better explained by TRBJ2-1, so the J call may be wrong. This CDR3 region has 13 residues. Germline V CDR1 and CDR2: MNHEY, SVGAGI. In DNA form, the CDR3 reads TGTGCCAGCAGCCTGACTCCAGTCTACGAGCAGTTCTTC. It specifies CASSLTPVYEQFF.

The chain recombines TRBV20-1 with TRBJ2-7, with 10 bases lining up with TRBD2. CDR1 DFQATT and CDR2 SNEGSKA come from the germline V gene (reference sequence). V was clipped by 4 bases and J by 7 bases; unmatched bases: 10. This CDR3 contains 14 residues. The CDR3 bases are TGCAGTGCTAAAGTCCTAGCGGGAGCGGATGAGCAGTACTTC. Translation gives CSAKVLAGADEQYF.

This clonotype was seen just once. The chain recombines TRBV7-2 with TRBJ2-5; 9 bases map to TRBD1. The CDR3 has 15 residues. CDR1 is SGHTA and CDR2 is FQGNSA in the germline V gene. V shed 1 base, J shed 13 bases, and the junction held 13 bases outside the gene matches. In DNA, the CDR3 is TGTGCCAGCAGCTTAGGAGGACAGGGGAGGTACGAGCGGTACTTC. It yields the protein CASSLGGQGRYERYF.